This section outlines one T cell receptor (beta chain) sequence together with its context. Its recognized antigen is unknown. No quality values exist for individual bases; no much larger clone is one base distant. RNA was extracted with the RNeasy kit and 0.5 to 1 ug was reverse transcribed using random hexamers. The immunoSEQ multiplex PCR assay, which covers 54 Vbeta and 13 Jbeta segments, was used to amplify TCR beta CDR3 regions. To correct PCR amplification bias, a synthetic template baseline was used for both primer optimization and computational correction. For the original study's pipeline: Reads were annotated to V, D and J genes according to IMGT and were analyzed with immunoSEQ Analyzer, with only productive sequences retained. Clonality was calculated as one minus the Shannon entropy normalized by log2 of the number of productive unique sequences. Public and private clones were assessed among the 100 most prevalent clones of each patient and control. A clone was defined as Susac-specific if it was absent from the healthy and MS cohorts, from over 1,000 published viral clones and from other ImmuneACCESS disease sequences. TCRdb ran its own pipeline on the public reads, namely fastp trimming at Q25 and MiXCR clone calling, and kept in-frame beta chains. CDR3 protein duplicates are merged, each entry listing the most common genes and DNA. The V and J calls were not made by the authors but by TCRdb's processing. This sample is represented by about 110,000 distinct CDR3 sequences; approximately 94% of them were singletons. The biggest ten clones account for 0.41% of the sample.

This entry comes from a study of CD8 T cells in Susac syndrome (dated by TCRdb to the late 2010s). General notes on the study: Among the sequenced Susac syndrome patients, six had clinically active disease and under 10 were in clinical remission. The study compared CD8+ T cell repertoire clonality among roughly eleven healthy donors, some 14 Susac syndrome patients and some 16 multiple sclerosis patients. The study used repertoire sequencing to test whether antigen drove CD8+ T cell activation and differentiation in Susac syndrome. Susac syndrome patients were therapy-naive, on corticosteroids (some also receiving IVIg), or on IVIg alone at blood withdrawal.

Overall study results and their limits: The study acknowledged that relatively few individuals were included in the TCR sequencing and HLA analysis. CD8+ repertoires in Susac syndrome showed clonal expansion, which was highest in CD8+ TEMRA cells and was greater in clinically active patients than in remitting patients. Over 15 and five Susac-specific public clones were found in the total CD8+ and CD8+ TEMRA repertoires, respectively.

Peripheral blood CD8+ and CD4+ T cells from healthy donors, Susac syndrome patients and multiple sclerosis patients were profiled using high-throughput TCR beta sequencing. The Susac syndrome patients fulfilled recently defined diagnostic criteria for definite or probable disease. Bulk CD8+ and CD4+ T cells were purified by magnetic negative isolation, while CD8+ TEMRA cells were enriched using FACS. Blood was collected in EDTA tubes and processed within 24 hours, with PBMCs isolated through density gradient centrifugation. PBMCs intended for TCR sequencing were cryopreserved in liquid nitrogen and were subsequently thawed in a 37 degrees C water bath. The sorted or isolated CD4+, CD8+ and CD8+ TEMRA cells had a purity of 90% or higher. This receptor was obtained from a human donor with Susac syndrome. The sequenced sample consisted of CD8+ T cells from PBMCs.

The nucleotide sequence reads TGCAGCGTTGCCGGATGGACAGGGAGCTCCTACGAGCAGTACTTC. Translated, this is CSVAGWTGSSYEQYF. The chain was built from TRBV29-1 and TRBJ2-7, with TRBD1 matching 8 junction bases. Including cysteine and phenylalanine, the CDR3 has 15 amino acids. Only the CDR3 DNA stays, 45 bases, in frame from base 1. V loses 4 bases at its end and J loses 0 bases; junction bases beyond the gene matches: 8. Sequences SQVTM (CDR1) and ANQGSEA (CDR2) are obtained from the germline V gene.